These T cell receptor beta chains were read from a single sample in a study of cytomegalovirus exposure and HLA in healthy donors. Repertoires were generated with immunoSEQ multiplex PCR, while TCRdb's copy carries only in-frame clones and drops some. Counted here are fewer than 120,000 clones, approximately 79% occurring once; the ten biggest clones make up 5% to 8%. The sequenced sample was PBMCs. The origin of the receptors is a man younger than 45 in good health and CMV-seropositive. CDR3s include the opening cysteine and the closing phenylalanine or tryptophan. A D gene is named only where the DNA matches it firmly. Where a row states a size, it is once, few, many or the class of an expanded clone; other rows omit it.

cdr3_nt: TGTGCCAGTAGTCAAGTTCGGGGGAATGAGCAGTTCTTC
cdr3_aa: CASSQVRGNEQFF
v_call: TRBV19
j_call: TRBJ2-1
d_call: .
clone_size: .
cdr3_length: 13

cdr3_nt: TGTGCCAGCACCGGTCTCGCGGGGGGCTTGGAAGAGCAGTACTTC
cdr3_aa: CASTGLAGGLEEQYF
v_call: TRBV7-9
j_call: TRBJ2-7
d_call: TRBD2
clone_size: few
cdr3_length: 15

cdr3_nt: TGTGCCAGCAGCCCCGCCCCGACAGGGGATAATGAAAAACTGTTTTTT
cdr3_aa: CASSPAPTGDNEKLFF
v_call: TRBV7-6
j_call: TRBJ1-4
d_call: TRBD1
clone_size: once
cdr3_length: 16

cdr3_nt: TGCGCCAGCAGCTTCGACTTCCCCGGGGAGCTGTTTTTT
cdr3_aa: CASSFDFPGELFF
v_call: TRBV5-1
j_call: TRBJ2-2
d_call: .
clone_size: .
cdr3_length: 13

cdr3_nt: TGTGCCAGCAGAGGAGCCGGGACAGGGTACTACGAGCAGTACTTC
cdr3_aa: CASRGAGTGYYEQYF
v_call: TRBV6-5
j_call: TRBJ2-7
d_call: TRBD1
clone_size: .
cdr3_length: 15

cdr3_nt: TGCGCCAGCAGCCCACGCGGGGGATCCTATAATTCACCCCTCCACTTT
cdr3_aa: CASSPRGGSYNSPLHF
v_call: TRBV5-1
j_call: TRBJ1-6
d_call: .
clone_size: .
cdr3_length: 16

cdr3_nt: TGTGCCAGCAGCTTAGGACTCAATCTAAATGAAAAACTGTTTTTT
cdr3_aa: CASSLGLNLNEKLFF
v_call: TRBV11-3
j_call: TRBJ1-4
d_call: .
clone_size: .
cdr3_length: 15

cdr3_nt: TGCGCCAGCAGCCAACAGGGATCCCACACCTTC
cdr3_aa: CASSQQGSHTF
v_call: TRBV4-1
j_call: TRBJ1-2
d_call: .
clone_size: few
cdr3_length: 11

cdr3_nt: TGTGCCAGCAGTGAAGGTCGGAACACCGGGGAGCTGTTTTTT
cdr3_aa: CASSEGRNTGELFF
v_call: TRBV2
j_call: TRBJ2-2
d_call: .
clone_size: .
cdr3_length: 14

cdr3_nt: TGCAGCGTTTTACAGGGGGGGATCCCAGATACGCAGTATTTT
cdr3_aa: CSVLQGGIPDTQYF
v_call: TRBV29-1
j_call: TRBJ2-3
d_call: .
clone_size: .
cdr3_length: 14

cdr3_nt: TGTGCCAGCTCGACGACAGGGGGATCCTACGAGCAGTACTTC
cdr3_aa: CASSTTGGSYEQYF
v_call: TRBV18
j_call: TRBJ2-7
d_call: TRBD1
clone_size: .
cdr3_length: 14

cdr3_nt: TGTGCCGCACAGGGCGACCTCAATCAGCCCCAGCATTTT
cdr3_aa: CAAQGDLNQPQHF
v_call: TRBV10-3
j_call: TRBJ1-5
d_call: .
clone_size: .
cdr3_length: 13

cdr3_nt: TGCGCCAGCAGCCAAGAAGGGGTAACTAGCGGGGGCCCCACAGATACGCAGTATTTT
cdr3_aa: CASSQEGVTSGGPTDTQYF
v_call: TRBV4-3
j_call: TRBJ2-3
d_call: TRBD2
clone_size: .
cdr3_length: 19

cdr3_nt: TGTGCCAGCAGTGAAGACGGACAGAGGCTGAACTATGGCTACACCTTC
cdr3_aa: CASSEDGQRLNYGYTF
v_call: TRBV6-1
j_call: TRBJ1-2
d_call: .
clone_size: .
cdr3_length: 16

cdr3_nt: TGCGCCAGCAGCCCCGAGACAGGGGCGGATGAGCAGTTCTTC
cdr3_aa: CASSPETGADEQFF
v_call: TRBV5-1
j_call: TRBJ2-1
d_call: TRBD1
clone_size: many
cdr3_length: 14

cdr3_nt: TGTGCCAGCAGTTGGGGGCTTCACACTGAAGCTTTCTTT
cdr3_aa: CASSWGLHTEAFF
v_call: TRBV11-3
j_call: TRBJ1-1
d_call: .
clone_size: .
cdr3_length: 13

cdr3_nt: TGTGCCAGCAGCCCGGGACTAGCGGGGGCGACCTACGAGCAGTACTTC
cdr3_aa: CASSPGLAGATYEQYF
v_call: TRBV11-3
j_call: TRBJ2-7
d_call: TRBD2
clone_size: .
cdr3_length: 16

cdr3_nt: TGTGCCAGCAGCTTAGGGGGACAGGATAATGAGCAGTTCTTC
cdr3_aa: CASSLGGQDNEQFF
v_call: TRBV7-6
j_call: TRBJ2-1
d_call: TRBD1
clone_size: .
cdr3_length: 14

cdr3_nt: TGTACAGGTGGTTTAGAGACCCAGTACTTC
cdr3_aa: CTGGLETQYF
v_call: TRBV30
j_call: TRBJ2-5
d_call: .
clone_size: .
cdr3_length: 10

cdr3_nt: TGTGCCAGCAGTGAGTTAGCGGGGGGACGTTACAATGAGCAGTTCTTC
cdr3_aa: CASSELAGGRYNEQFF
v_call: TRBV6-4
j_call: TRBJ2-1
d_call: TRBD2
clone_size: .
cdr3_length: 16

cdr3_nt: TGTGCCTGGAGTCTCAGGGGGCCCTCCTACGAGCAGTACTTC
cdr3_aa: CAWSLRGPSYEQYF
v_call: TRBV30
j_call: TRBJ2-7
d_call: TRBD1
clone_size: few
cdr3_length: 14

cdr3_nt: TGTGCCAGCAGCTTAGGAGCGGGGGCCTGGGAGACCCAGTACTTC
cdr3_aa: CASSLGAGAWETQYF
v_call: TRBV7-8
j_call: TRBJ2-5
d_call: TRBD2
clone_size: .
cdr3_length: 15

cdr3_nt: TGTGCCATTTCAGCCGGGACAGAGGCAAATGGCTACACCTTC
cdr3_aa: CAISAGTEANGYTF
v_call: TRBV7-9
j_call: TRBJ1-2
d_call: TRBD1
clone_size: few
cdr3_length: 14

cdr3_nt: TGTGCCAGCAGTTTATTTGCAGGGTTAAGTTATGGCTACACCTTC
cdr3_aa: CASSLFAGLSYGYTF
v_call: TRBV27
j_call: TRBJ1-2
d_call: .
clone_size: .
cdr3_length: 15

cdr3_nt: TGTGCCAGCAGCCCCGGAGGGGGCACAGATACGCAGTATTTT
cdr3_aa: CASSPGGGTDTQYF
v_call: TRBV7-3
j_call: TRBJ2-3
d_call: .
clone_size: once
cdr3_length: 14